The next 27 T cell receptor beta chains were all read from a single sample in a study of graft-versus-host responses after intestinal transplantation. These receptors have no known antigen. Profiled with immunoSEQ multiplex PCR; TCRdb holds only in-frame clones, not every one. The sample includes some 97,000 clones, more than 85% seen only once; the top ten take roughly 0.95%. The sample in question was unstimulated CD4+ T cells sorted from spleen or lymph node cells, obtained before transplant. The receptors shown here come from a human donor who was the organ donor for an intestinal transplant.

The chain is built from TRBV18 and TRBJ2-1; 16 bases fit TRBD2. This CDR3 contains 20 residues. V lost 3 bases and J lost 9; bases outside the gene matches: 17. Per the germline V gene, CDR1 is KGHSH and CDR2 is LQKENI. CDR3 nucleotides: TGTGCCAGCTCACCCAGGACCGGGACTAGCGGGGGGGCCCTTCCCGTTGAGCAGTTCTTC. Protein sequence: CASSPRTGTSGGALPVEQFF.

This sequence joins TRBV7-2 and TRBJ1-4, with D maybe TRBD1 (5 bases). Between the trimmed V and J ends, which lost 5 bases and 8 bases, there was a span of 18 bases. This CDR3 has 15 amino acids. Germline CDR1 SGHTA, CDR2 FQGNSA. DNA for the CDR3: TGTGCCAGCAGCACCCGGACGGTGGGGGGAGAAAAACTGTTTTTT. Translating gives CASSTRTVGGEKLFF.

The CDR3 reads CSAPGGQKLFF. Written as DNA, the CDR3 is TGCAGTGCCCCTGGGGGACAAAAACTGTTTTTT. V is TRBV20-1 and J is TRBJ1-4; D perhaps matches TRBD1 (5 bases). Looked up from germline, CDR1 is DFQATT and CDR2 is SNEGSKA (reference sequence). V was shortened by 6 bases and J by 9 bases, with 11 bases between the two germline ends. This CDR3 contains 11 residues.

The chain recombines TRBV7-9 with TRBJ2-5; TRBD1 or TRBD2 may be the D gene (5 bases each). Germline V gene data show CDR1 as SEHNR and CDR2 as FQNEAQ (reference sequence). Trimming removed 5 bases from V and 5 bases from J, with 18 bases in between. The CDR3 is made up of 15 amino acids. The CDR3 reads CASSPYPGARETQYF. For the CDR3, the DNA is TGTGCCAGCAGCCCATATCCCGGGGCGCGGGAGACCCAGTACTTC. Combining the CDR3 with reference TRBV7-9 and TRBJ2-5 gives the whole variable domain DTGVSQNPRHKITKRGQNVTFRCDPISEHNRLYWYRQTLGQGPEFLTYFQNEAQLEKSRLLSDRFSAERPKGSFSTLEIQRTEQGDSAMYLCASSPYPGARETQYFGPGTRLLVL.

In this sample, this clone turned up a few times. The same CDR3 also results from other DNA sequences found in this sample. The chain joins TRBV7-9 to TRBJ1-3; unclear D gene. The CDR3 sequence is 12 residues long. CDR1 and CDR2 from the germline V gene are SEHNR and FQNEAQ (reference sequence). V lost 2 bases, J lost 4 bases, and 3 bases lay in between. The CDR3: CASSLSGNTIYF. The CDR3 DNA reads as TGTGCCAGCAGCTTATCGGGAAACACCATATATTTT.

The CDR3 nucleotides read TGCGCCAGCAGCTATACCTCCACAGGGCGAGGCGGAGATACGCAGTATTTT. Protein product: CASSYTSTGRGGDTQYF. This sequence joins TRBV5-1 and TRBJ2-3, with D perhaps TRBD1 (6 bases). Germline lookup yields CDR1 SGHRS and CDR2 YFSETQ. V lost 3 bases, J lost 5 bases, and 22 bases lay in between. The CDR3 contains 17 residues.

This clone was observed a single time. The rearrangement uses TRBV30 and TRBJ2-2; 10 bases are shared with TRBD2. Germline CDR1 GTSNPN, CDR2 SVGIG (reference sequence). This CDR3 comprises 12 residues. Unmatched junction bases numbered 4, after V lost 2 bases and J lost 13 bases. The CDR3 region is CAWSRTSGRLFF. As DNA, the CDR3 is TGTGCCTGGAGTAGGACTAGCGGCCGGCTGTTTTTT.

The V call is TRBV18, the J call TRBJ1-3; no definite D call. CDR3 size: 11 residues. With 5 bases removed from V and 6 bases from J, the gap between germline ends came to 5 bases. Per germline, CDR1 KGHSH and CDR2 LQKENI. The CDR3 DNA reads TGTGCCAGCTCAATACAAAACACCATATATTTT. Its translation: CASSIQNTIYF.

This clone showed up just once. The J gene is TRBJ2-1, the V gene TRBV7-8; possibly TRBD2 for D (6 bases). The CDR3 consists of 15 residues. The V end lost 4 bases, the J end lost 0 bases, and 10 bases lay between the germline ends. Germline lookup yields CDR1 SGHVS and CDR2 FQNEAQ. CDR3 coding DNA: TGTGCCAGCAGCTCCGGGGGTAGCTCCTACAATGAGCAGTTCTTC. Translating gives CASSSGGSSYNEQFF. The full variable domain, with the rest looked up from reference TRBV7-8 and TRBJ2-1, is GAGVSQSPRYKVAKRGQDVALRCDPISGHVSLFWYQQALGQGPEFLTYFQNEAQLDKSGLPSDRFFAERPEGSVSTLKIQRTQQEDSAVYLCASSSGGSSYNEQFFGPGTRLTVL.

V and J are TRBV6-4 and TRBJ2-2; a weak D match, TRBD2 (6 bases). With 0 bases removed from V and 0 bases from J, the gap between germline ends came to 20 bases. CDR3 size: 20 residues. Germline-derived CDR1 and CDR2 are MRHNA and SNTAGT. For the CDR3, the DNA is TGTGCCAGCAGTGACTCGATGAAGTACGCGGGCGGGACGAACACCGGGGAGCTGTTTTTT. Protein product: CASSDSMKYAGGTNTGELFF.

The CDR3 DNA reads TGTGCCAGCAGCTTAGGCAGGGGGAAGGGCTCCTACGAGCAGTACTTC. It is translated as CASSLGRGKGSYEQYF. V is TRBV13 and J is TRBJ2-7, with 7 bases fitting TRBD1. Germline-derived CDR1 and CDR2 are PRHDT and FYEKMQ (reference sequence). The CDR3 runs to 16 residues. Germline trimming cut 0 bases from V and 0 bases from J; bases unmatched to any gene: 5.

J is TRBJ1-1 and V is TRBV5-1; tentative D call: TRBD1 (5 bases). The V gene lost 5 bases and the J gene lost 1 base, with 9 bases spanning the gap. CDR1 is SGHRS, CDR2 YFSETQ, per germline. The CDR3 consists of 13 residues. CDR3 protein: CASRGTGNTEAFF. The CDR3 DNA sequence: TGCGCCAGCAGGGGTACAGGGAACACTGAAGCTTTCTTT.

The chain has TRBV2 and TRBJ2-2; D is unresolved. V lost 6 bases, J lost 2 bases, and 4 bases lay in between. Germline lookup yields CDR1 SNHLY and CDR2 FYNNEI. This CDR3 has 12 amino acids. CDR3 nucleotides: TGTGCCAGCAGATTTAACACCGGGGAGCTGTTTTTT. It encodes CASRFNTGELFF.

This chain uses TRBV6-5 with TRBJ2-7; 9 bases match TRBD1. Germline V gene data show CDR1 as MNHEY and CDR2 as SVGAGI. The CDR3 is 15 residues long. J lost 5 bases, V lost 2 bases, and 7 bases had no gene match. In DNA, the CDR3 is TGTGCCAGCAGTTACAGGGACAGGGTCAGCCACGAGCAGTACTTC. Residues: CASSYRDRVSHEQYF.

This clone has just a few counts. CDR3 in amino acids: CASKGGRGYTF. CDR3 bases: TGTGCCAGCAAGGGAGGTCGGGGCTACACCTTC. The chain links TRBV28 to TRBJ1-2, with D unclear. Trimming removed 7 bases at V and 8 bases at J, with 11 bases between. CDR1 is MDHEN, CDR2 SYDVKM, per germline. The CDR3 has 11 residues.

The chain joins TRBV4-1 to TRBJ2-7, with 7 bases identical to TRBD1. The trim removed 3 bases at V and 3 bases at J, leaving 5 bases unmatched. The CDR3 has 14 residues. Looked up from germline, CDR1 is MGHRA and CDR2 is YSYEKL. The CDR3 loop reads CASSQYRGYYEQYF. The CDR3 DNA follows: TGCGCCAGCAGCCAGTACAGGGGTTACTACGAGCAGTACTTC.

The chain carries TRBV10-2 and TRBJ1-6; 7 bases line up with TRBD1. The ends lost 2 bases at V and 5 bases at J; junction bases unmatched: 0. This CDR3 has 14 residues. Germline V CDR1 and CDR2: WSHSY, SAAADI. In DNA form, the CDR3 reads TGCGCCAGCAGTGAGCAGGGGGATAATTCACCCCTCCACTTT. It is translated as CASSEQGDNSPLHF.

The chain is built from TRBV6-5 and TRBJ2-7; weak D call: TRBD1 (6 bases). Germline lookup yields CDR1 MNHEY and CDR2 SVGAGI. This CDR3 contains 14 residues. V was shortened by 6 bases and J by 1 base, with 13 bases between the two germline ends. The CDR3 spells CASSPRDKSYEQYF. DNA of the CDR3: TGTGCCAGCAGCCCCCGGGACAAATCCTACGAGCAGTACTTC.

The rearrangement joins TRBV4-2 to TRBJ1-1, with 7 bases that match TRBD1. The length of the CDR3 is 16 residues. CDR1 is LGHNA and CDR2 is YNFKEQ in the germline V gene. The junction had 8 bases not matched to a gene; V was cut back by 4 bases and J by 0 bases. CDR3 region: CASSPVTGSMNTEAFF. The CDR3, as DNA: TGTGCCAGCAGCCCAGTGACAGGGAGCATGAACACTGAAGCTTTCTTT.

This chain connects TRBV6-1 to TRBJ1-3, with a weak D call TRBD1 (5 bases). V was trimmed by 4 bases and J by 10 bases, leaving 14 bases between them. CDR3 length: 13 amino acids. Looked up from germline, CDR1 is MNHNS and CDR2 is SASEGT. The CDR3 bases are TGTGCCAGCAGTGGGGGGGGACGGGGGACCATATATTTT. It translates to CASSGGGRGTIYF.

V gene TRBV5-1 combines with J gene TRBJ2-1; 8 positions agree with TRBD2. V was pared by 2 bases and J by 6 bases, with 22 bases of the junction left unmatched. Germline V gene sequence: CDR1 SGHRS, CDR2 YFSETQ. The CDR3 spans 20 residues. CDR3 DNA: TGCGCCAGCAGCTTTCCCGTGACGAGGGCGGGGGGAAGTGTAGGCAATGAGCAGTTCTTC. This sequence encodes CASSFPVTRAGGSVGNEQFF.

The gene calls are TRBV27 and TRBJ2-2; weak D call: TRBD1 (6 bases). The CDR3 length is 16 residues. The germline V gene has CDR1 MNHEY and CDR2 SMNVEV (reference sequence). Between the trimmed V and J ends, which lost 6 bases and 7 bases, there was a span of 21 bases. The CDR3 protein is CASRGVTGFLNGELFF. The DNA of the CDR3 is TGTGCCAGCAGGGGAGTGACAGGTTTCTTGAACGGGGAGCTGTTTTTT.

The rearrangement joins TRBV7-2 to TRBJ2-2; 7 bases align to TRBD1. The CDR3 has 16 amino acids. J was trimmed by 0 bases and V by 1 base; bases with no gene match: 2. CDR1 is SGHTA and CDR2 is FQGNSA in the germline V gene. The CDR3 is CASSLEGATNTGELFF. The CDR3 coding sequence is TGTGCCAGCAGCTTAGAGGGGGCCACGAACACCGGGGAGCTGTTTTTT.

The chain joins TRBV5-1 to TRBJ2-2; D assignment may be TRBD1 or TRBD2 (5 bases each). Germline-derived CDR1 and CDR2 are SGHRS and YFSETQ. This CDR3 has 13 amino acids. Trimming removed 7 bases from V and 0 bases from J, with 7 bases in between. The CDR3 DNA is TGCGCCAGCCGAGGGGCGAACACCGGGGAGCTGTTTTTT. It specifies CASRGANTGELFF.

This chain connects TRBV27 to TRBJ2-1, with TRBD1 as a possible D gene (7 bases). With 3 bases removed from V and 0 bases from J, the gap between germline ends came to 12 bases. This CDR3 region has 16 residues. Germline V gene sequence: CDR1 MNHEY, CDR2 SMNVEV (reference sequence). The chain's CDR3 is CASSFYQGGSYNEQFF. In DNA form, the CDR3 reads TGTGCCAGCAGTTTCTATCAGGGGGGCTCCTACAATGAGCAGTTCTTC.

This clone has a single count. V usage is TRBV5-6 and J usage is TRBJ2-6, with a tentative D call TRBD2 (6 bases). V was trimmed by 0 bases and J by 0 bases, leaving 16 bases between them. This CDR3 contains 19 residues. The germline gives CDR1 SGHDT, CDR2 YYEEEE. The CDR3 loop is CASSLVKRGTSSGANVLTF. CDR3 nucleotides: TGTGCCAGCAGCTTGGTAAAACGGGGGACCAGCTCTGGGGCCAACGTCCTGACTTTC. Combining the CDR3 with reference TRBV5-6 and TRBJ2-6 gives the whole variable domain DAGVTQSPTHLIKTRGQQVTLRCSPKSGHDTVSWYQQALGQGPQFIFQYYEEEERQRGNFPDRFSGHQFPNYSSELNVNALLLGDSALYLCASSLVKRGTSSGANVLTFGAGSRLTVL.

V usage is TRBV9 and J usage is TRBJ2-5; tentatively, D is TRBD2 (6 bases). CDR1 SGDLS and CDR2 YYNGEE come from the germline V gene. Trimming shortened V by 3 bases and J by 2 bases, and 11 bases separated the two germline ends. The CDR3 totals 14 residues. CDR3 region: CASSAIRGQETQYF. CDR3 nucleotides: TGTGCCAGCAGCGCCATTCGGGGGCAAGAGACCCAGTACTTC. Supplemented by reference TRBV9 and TRBJ2-5, the full variable domain reads DSGVTQTPKHLITATGQRVTLRCSPRSGDLSVYWYQQSLDQGLQFLIQYYNGEERAKGNILERFSAQQFPDLHSELNLSSLELGDSALYFCASSAIRGQETQYFGPGTRLLVL.